This paragraph covers one T cell receptor (beta chain) sequence. Donors consisted of healthy bone marrow donors. These data come from a study of cytomegalovirus exposure and HLA in healthy donors. V lost 10 bases to trimming and J lost 4 bases, with 13 bases between them. The germline CDR1 and CDR2 sequences are PRHDT and FYEKMQ (reference sequence). CDR3 length: 12 residues. Primers included in the PCR were 60 Vbeta and 13 Jbeta primers. The data were produced by immunoSEQ multiplex PCR, yet TCRdb's version contains in-frame clones alone and is incomplete. Recorded for this sample: approximately 75,000 clones.

The receptor was isolated from a man aged 40-50 years in good health and CMV-seronegative. The specimen was PBMCs. The rearrangement links TRBV13 to TRBJ1-1; weak D call: TRBD1 (6 bases). Here the CDR3 reads CATQTGSTEAFF. CDR3 sequence (DNA): TGTGCCACCCAGACAGGTTCCACTGAAGCTTTCTTT.